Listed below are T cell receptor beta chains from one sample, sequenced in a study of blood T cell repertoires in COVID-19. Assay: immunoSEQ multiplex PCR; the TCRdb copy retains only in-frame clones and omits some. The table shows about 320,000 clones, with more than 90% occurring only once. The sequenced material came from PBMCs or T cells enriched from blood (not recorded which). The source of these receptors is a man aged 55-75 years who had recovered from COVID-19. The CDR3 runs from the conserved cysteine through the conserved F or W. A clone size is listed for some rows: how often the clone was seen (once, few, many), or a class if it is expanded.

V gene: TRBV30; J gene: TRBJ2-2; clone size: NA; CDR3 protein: CACDRGWNTGELFF
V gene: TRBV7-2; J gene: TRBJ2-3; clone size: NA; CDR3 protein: CASSSRSPHDTQYF
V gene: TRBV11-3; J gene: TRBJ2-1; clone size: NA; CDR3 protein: CASSLDRGGRRDEQFF
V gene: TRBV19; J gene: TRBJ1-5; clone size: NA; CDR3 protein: CASSIPGGEPQHF
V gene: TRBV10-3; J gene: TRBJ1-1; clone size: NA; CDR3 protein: CAISEGREAFF
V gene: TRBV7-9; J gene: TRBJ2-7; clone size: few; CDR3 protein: CASSSTGSNSYEQYF
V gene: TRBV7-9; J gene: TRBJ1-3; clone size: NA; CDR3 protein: CASSEPGQRVSGNTIYF
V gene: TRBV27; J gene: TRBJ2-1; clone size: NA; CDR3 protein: CASPSGTSGGPNEQFF
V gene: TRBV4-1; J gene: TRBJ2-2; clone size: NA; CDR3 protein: CASSRNPGGSANTGELFF
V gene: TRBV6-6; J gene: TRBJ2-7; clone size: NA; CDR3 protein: CASTLTGGWGEYEQYF
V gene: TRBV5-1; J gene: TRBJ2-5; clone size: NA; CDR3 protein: CASSYGTGLETQYF
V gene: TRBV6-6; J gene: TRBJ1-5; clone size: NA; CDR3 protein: CASSYGQGSQPQHF
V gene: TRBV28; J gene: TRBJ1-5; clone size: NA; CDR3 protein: CASSSSSGQGIQPQHF
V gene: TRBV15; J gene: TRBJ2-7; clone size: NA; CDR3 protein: CATSRTSVIGSHEQYF
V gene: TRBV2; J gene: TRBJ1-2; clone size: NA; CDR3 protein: CASSQSAQGTYYTF
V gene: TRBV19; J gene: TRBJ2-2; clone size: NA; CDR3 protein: CASRMGSGSTGELFF
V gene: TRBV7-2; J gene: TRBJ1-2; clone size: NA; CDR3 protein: CASSSSQGGYGYTF
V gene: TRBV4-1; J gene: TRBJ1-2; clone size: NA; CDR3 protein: CASSQDWQGAYYGYTF
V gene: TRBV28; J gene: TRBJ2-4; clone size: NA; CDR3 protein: CASSFRGRGIQYF
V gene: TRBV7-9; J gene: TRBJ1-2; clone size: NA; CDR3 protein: CASSSGQGAHGYTF
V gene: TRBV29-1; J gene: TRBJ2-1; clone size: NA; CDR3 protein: CSGTRYGGASEQFF
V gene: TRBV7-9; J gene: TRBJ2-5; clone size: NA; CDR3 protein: CASSLGGQTQETQYF
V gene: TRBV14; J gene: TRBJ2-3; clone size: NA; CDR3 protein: CASSQLAGRTDTQYF
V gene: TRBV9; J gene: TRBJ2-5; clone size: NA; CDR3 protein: CASSSSGRAPETQYF
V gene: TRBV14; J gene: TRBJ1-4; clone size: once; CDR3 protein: CASTVGGTTNEKLFF
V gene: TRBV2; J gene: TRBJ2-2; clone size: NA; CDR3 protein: CASTQTGANTGELFF
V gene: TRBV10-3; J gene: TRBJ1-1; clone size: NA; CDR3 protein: CAISRTGNTEAFF
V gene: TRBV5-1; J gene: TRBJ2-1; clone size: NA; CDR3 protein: CASSYHGLAGPSYNEQFF
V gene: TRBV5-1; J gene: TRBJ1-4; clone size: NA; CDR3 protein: CASSPAGTGFEKLFF
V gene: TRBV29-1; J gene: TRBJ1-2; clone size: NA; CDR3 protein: CSAVAGTGAGYTF
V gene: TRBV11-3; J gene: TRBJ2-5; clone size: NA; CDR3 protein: CASSLEAGEETQYF
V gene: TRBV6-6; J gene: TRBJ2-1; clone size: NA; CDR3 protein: CASSYGSGHSYNEQFF
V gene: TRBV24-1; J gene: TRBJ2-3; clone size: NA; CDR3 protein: CATGGSTSGRTTDTQYF
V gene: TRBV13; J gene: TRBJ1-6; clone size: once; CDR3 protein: CASSLDRGRSPLHF
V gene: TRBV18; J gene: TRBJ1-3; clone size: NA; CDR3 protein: CASSPLEASQGQRNTIYF
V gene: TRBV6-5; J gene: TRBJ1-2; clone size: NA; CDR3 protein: CASSYLSARTGYGYTF
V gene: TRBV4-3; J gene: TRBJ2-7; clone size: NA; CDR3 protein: CASSQSASAPTYEQYF
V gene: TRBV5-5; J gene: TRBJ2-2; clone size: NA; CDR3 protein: CASSSSGGAVGELFF
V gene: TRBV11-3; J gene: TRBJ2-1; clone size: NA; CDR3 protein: CASSYRGAGGTLYNEQFF
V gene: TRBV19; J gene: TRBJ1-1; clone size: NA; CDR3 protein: CASLEQGGFSEAFF
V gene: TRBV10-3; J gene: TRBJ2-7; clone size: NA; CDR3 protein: CAISKTGAGYEQYF
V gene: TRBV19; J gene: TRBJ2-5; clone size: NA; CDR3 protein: CASSGGGQGTQYF
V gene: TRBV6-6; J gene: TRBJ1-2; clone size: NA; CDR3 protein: CASSLGQGIDGYTF
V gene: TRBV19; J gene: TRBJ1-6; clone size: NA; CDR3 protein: CASSIKEGIGSPLHF
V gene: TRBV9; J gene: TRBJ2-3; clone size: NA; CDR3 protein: CASSVRAGKPDTQYF
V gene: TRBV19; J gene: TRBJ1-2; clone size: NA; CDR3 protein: CASSIAQSSPYTF
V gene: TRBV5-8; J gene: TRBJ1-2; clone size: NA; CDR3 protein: CASSLVAGNGYTF
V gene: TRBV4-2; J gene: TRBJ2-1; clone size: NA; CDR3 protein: CASSQDPRGAGRYNEQFF
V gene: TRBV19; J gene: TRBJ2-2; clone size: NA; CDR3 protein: CASSGTGNTGELFF
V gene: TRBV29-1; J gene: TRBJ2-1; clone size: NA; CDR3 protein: CSVASGSHNEQFF
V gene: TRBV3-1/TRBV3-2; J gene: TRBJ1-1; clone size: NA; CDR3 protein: CASSPSHGQMNTEAFF
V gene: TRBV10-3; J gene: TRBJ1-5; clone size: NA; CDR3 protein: CAISTEGSSNQPQHF
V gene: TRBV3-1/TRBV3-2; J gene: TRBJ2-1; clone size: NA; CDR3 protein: CASSQDRVWGIGYNEQFF
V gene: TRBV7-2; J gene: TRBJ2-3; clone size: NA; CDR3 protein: CASSYGTARTDTQYF
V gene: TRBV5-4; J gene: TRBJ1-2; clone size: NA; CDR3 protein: CASSPPGQDYGYTF
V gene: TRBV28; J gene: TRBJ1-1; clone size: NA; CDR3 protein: CASSLRTGYNTEAFF
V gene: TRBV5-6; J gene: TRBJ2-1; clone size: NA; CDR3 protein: CASSLGANEQFF